The source of this TCR beta chain is a study of regulatory T cells in long-lasting Graves disease. The CDR3 sequence is 12 residues long. Per the germline V gene, CDR1 is SEHNR and CDR2 is FQNEAQ (reference sequence). Time point here: newly diagnosed GD, antithyroid drugs for less than 3 months. The authors made the TCR library using RNA they extracted from PBMCs. The TCR beta library used iRepertoire HTBI primers with Arm-PCR amplification of CDR3. TCRdb ran MiXCR on the multiplex PCR reads and lists one entry per CDR3 protein. This table holds 580,000 or so distinct CDR3 sequences, about 16% found once. These data were also reused for a study on T cells in Graves' hyperthyroidism and ophthalmopathy. That paper adds: Patients counted as stable if ophthalmopathy did not develop within 18 months.

Sequenced material: peripheral blood mononuclear cells (PBMCs), taken at new diagnosis, from a patient treated with antithyroid drugs. This clonotype was obtained from a man younger than 35 with Graves disease. This chain uses TRBV7-9 with TRBJ2-2; possibly TRBD2 for D (5 bases). For the CDR3, the DNA is TGTGCGGGAGCGAAGGACACCGGGGAGCTGTTTTTT. It yields the protein CAGAKDTGELFF.